Listed below are T cell receptor beta chains from one sample, sequenced in a study of cytomegalovirus exposure and HLA in healthy donors. Measured with immunoSEQ multiplex PCR; TCRdb has only the in-frame clones, and not every one. This sample yields around 140,000 clones, of which roughly 83% are seen a single time; about 1.5% belongs to the top ten. What was sequenced was PBMCs. These receptors were taken from a man aged 35-49 years in good health and CMV-seronegative. CDR3s include the opening cysteine and the closing phenylalanine or tryptophan. A D gene is named only where the DNA matches it firmly. Size values are once, few and many counts, or a class for expanded clones, and some rows have none.

V gene	J gene	clone size	D gene	CDR3 protein	CDR3 DNA
TRBV11-3	TRBJ2-7	.	.	CASSSTGSYEQYF	TGTGCCAGCAGCTCCACAGGGTCCTACGAGCAGTACTTC
TRBV13	TRBJ2-7	.	TRBD1	CASSSTGGANYEQYF	TGTGCCAGCAGCTCAACAGGGGGCGCGAACTACGAGCAGTACTTC
TRBV30	TRBJ2-1	.	TRBD1	CAWTVGQGANEQFF	TGTGCCTGGACCGTGGGACAGGGGGCGAATGAGCAGTTCTTC
TRBV7-9	TRBJ1-2	.	.	CASSLGLGGPYGYTF	TGTGCCAGCAGCTTAGGCCTGGGGGGTCCCTATGGCTACACCTTC
TRBV19	TRBJ2-5	.	.	CASSTGQFQETQYF	TGTGCCAGTAGTACAGGACAGTTTCAAGAGACCCAGTACTTC
TRBV7-2	TRBJ2-4	few	TRBD1	CASSLRQSGTGWDIQYF	TGTGCCAGCAGCTTAAGGCAGAGTGGGACAGGGTGGGACATTCAGTACTTC
TRBV7-9	TRBJ2-7	.	.	CASSSQGYEQYF	TGTGCCAGCAGCTCTCAGGGCTACGAGCAGTACTTC
TRBV7-9	TRBJ2-7	.	.	CSSSQSSYEQYF	TGTTCCAGCAGCCAGTCTTCCTACGAGCAGTACTTC
TRBV28	TRBJ2-7	.	.	CASTVGGRYEQYF	TGTGCCAGCACCGTAGGGGGACGGTACGAGCAGTACTTC
TRBV6-5	TRBJ2-5	.	TRBD2	CASIKSGGAWETQYF	TGTGCCAGCATTAAAAGCGGGGGGGCTTGGGAGACCCAGTACTTC
TRBV19	TRBJ1-2	.	TRBD1	CATATGGGYTF	TGTGCCACTGCGACAGGGGGTGGCTACACCTTC
TRBV21-1	TRBJ2-5	.	.	CASSKGMDRVETQYF	TGTGCCAGCAGCAAAGGTATGGACAGGGTGGAGACCCAGTACTTC
TRBV6-5	TRBJ2-5	few	.	CASRSGLLETQYF	TGTGCCAGCAGATCTGGACTCTTAGAGACCCAGTACTTC
TRBV6-5	TRBJ1-1	once	.	CASSYRTGTTEAFF	TGTGCCAGCAGTTACCGAACAGGGACCACTGAAGCTTTCTTT
TRBV2	TRBJ1-3	.	.	CASSEARHSGNTIYF	TGTGCCAGCAGTGAAGCGAGGCACTCTGGAAACACCATATATTTT
TRBV28	TRBJ2-4	few	.	CASSFQGAKNIQYF	TGTGCCAGCAGTTTTCAGGGAGCCAAAAACATTCAGTACTTC
TRBV27	TRBJ1-2	.	.	CASSDGSRGRGYTF	TGTGCCAGCAGTGACGGGAGCAGAGGCCGAGGCTACACCTTC
TRBV9	TRBJ2-2	few	.	CASSPRERNTGELFF	TGTGCCAGCAGCCCCCGTGAGAGGAACACCGGGGAGCTGTTTTTT
TRBV7-9	TRBJ1-2	.	TRBD1	CASSPDRESGYTF	TGTGCCAGCAGCCCGGACAGGGAATCTGGCTACACCTTC
TRBV2	TRBJ1-5	.	.	CASSERHRSSQPQHF	TGTGCCAGCAGTGAAAGGCACAGGTCGTCTCAGCCCCAGCATTTT
TRBV29-1	TRBJ1-2	.	.	CSVVTPTGYTF	TGCAGCGTAGTTACACCAACTGGCTACACCTTC
TRBV15	TRBJ2-1	.	TRBD2	CATSRGTSADSYNEQFF	TGTGCCACCAGCAGAGGGACTAGCGCAGACTCCTACAATGAGCAGTTCTTC
TRBV4-1	TRBJ2-1	.	TRBD2	CASSQAGENNEQFF	TGCGCCAGCAGCCAGGCGGGAGAAAACAATGAGCAGTTCTTC
TRBV30	TRBJ2-7	few	.	CAWSVLADSYEQYF	TGTGCCTGGAGTGTACTTGCGGATTCCTACGAGCAGTACTTC
TRBV11-2	TRBJ1-3	.	.	CASSLVSRQNSGNTIYF	TGTGCCAGCAGCTTAGTGTCGCGACAGAACTCTGGAAACACCATATATTTT
TRBV7-6	TRBJ2-6	few	.	CASSPRQESSGANVLTF	TGTGCCAGCAGCCCCCGACAGGAGAGCTCTGGGGCCAACGTCCTGACTTTC
TRBV9	TRBJ2-4	.	TRBD1	CASSRDRGPDIQYF	TGTGCCAGCAGCCGGGACAGGGGGCCGGACATTCAGTACTTC
TRBV28	TRBJ1-4	.	TRBD1	CASSHGTGEVSNEKLFF	TGTGCCAGCAGCCACGGGACAGGGGAAGTGTCTAATGAAAAACTGTTTTTT
TRBV21-1	TRBJ1-3	.	.	CASSEFRDSGNTIYF	TGTGCCAGCAGCGAGTTCAGGGACTCTGGAAACACCATATATTTT
TRBV9	TRBJ2-3	once	.	CASSINRGTDTQYF	TGTGCCAGCAGCATAAACAGGGGCACAGATACGCAGTATTTT
TRBV2	TRBJ1-1	.	.	CASSPKVNSGNTEAFF	TGTGCCAGCAGCCCAAAGGTCAACTCAGGGAACACTGAAGCTTTCTTT
TRBV11-1	TRBJ2-3	.	.	CASSDASDGRNTDTQYF	TGTGCCAGCAGCGATGCGAGCGACGGGAGAAACACAGATACGCAGTATTTT
TRBV5-6	TRBJ2-5	.	.	CASRSAGSGVGETQYF	TGTGCCAGCAGATCCGCAGGATCCGGGGTAGGAGAGACCCAGTACTTC
TRBV5-1	TRBJ2-1	.	.	CASSLERISYNEQFF	TGCGCCAGCAGCTTGGAGAGAATCTCCTACAATGAGCAGTTCTTC
TRBV15	TRBJ2-1	.	TRBD2	CATSRDRASGYNEQFF	TGTGCCACCAGCAGAGATAGGGCTAGCGGCTACAATGAGCAGTTCTTC
TRBV6-1	TRBJ2-7	few	TRBD1	CASSEDRGYSYEQYF	TGTGCCAGCAGTGAAGACAGGGGGTACTCCTACGAGCAGTACTTC
TRBV7-8	TRBJ2-1	.	TRBD2	CASSPSWGGVNYNEQFF	TGTGCCAGCAGCCCAAGCTGGGGGGGAGTAAACTACAATGAGCAGTTCTTC
TRBV5-5	TRBJ1-5	few	TRBD1	CASSHNTGGSQPQHF	TGTGCCAGCAGCCATAACACAGGGGGCAGTCAGCCCCAGCATTTT
TRBV7-2	TRBJ2-1	.	TRBD1	CASSPGQVGEEQFF	TGTGCCAGCAGCCCCGGACAGGTGGGGGAGGAGCAGTTCTTC
TRBV9	TRBJ2-3	.	TRBD1	CASSSGQGGDTQYF	TGTGCCAGCAGCTCCGGACAGGGTGGAGATACGCAGTATTTT
TRBV6-6	TRBJ1-3	.	.	CASSYEASGNTIYF	TGTGCCAGCAGTTACGAGGCGTCGGGAAACACCATATATTTT
TRBV2	TRBJ1-5	.	TRBD1	CASSGGQANNQPQHF	TGTGCCAGCAGTGGGGGACAGGCGAACAATCAGCCCCAGCATTTT
TRBV7-9	TRBJ2-7	.	TRBD2	CASSDATSGYEQYF	TGTGCCAGCAGCGACGCGACTAGCGGCTACGAGCAGTACTTC
TRBV19	TRBJ2-5	once	TRBD2	CASSTTVRAGDPLAQYF	TGTGCCAGTAGTACCACAGTGAGGGCGGGGGACCCGCTCGCCCAGTACTTC
TRBV27	TRBJ1-1	.	.	CASYDGGNTEAFF	TGTGCCAGCTACGACGGGGGTAACACTGAAGCTTTCTTT
TRBV4-3	TRBJ2-7	.	TRBD2	CASSQDGLAGQYEQYF	TGCGCCAGCAGCCAAGATGGGCTAGCGGGTCAGTACGAGCAGTACTTC
TRBV5-1	TRBJ2-5	.	.	CASSSGIQETQYF	TGCGCCAGCAGTTCCGGGATCCAAGAGACCCAGTACTTC
TRBV13	TRBJ2-1	.	TRBD2	CASSELAGGYNEQFF	TGTGCCAGCAGCGAACTAGCGGGGGGGTACAATGAGCAGTTCTTC
TRBV7-2	TRBJ1-1	.	.	CASSSGNGGTEAFF	TGTGCCAGCAGCTCCGGAAACGGGGGCACTGAAGCTTTCTTT
TRBV6-5	TRBJ2-7	once	TRBD2	CASSYVAGSGEQYF	TGTGCCAGCAGTTACGTAGCGGGATCGGGCGAGCAGTACTTC
TRBV7-2	TRBJ2-1	.	TRBD2	CASSLLADSYNEQFF	TGTGCCAGCAGCCTACTAGCGGACTCCTACAATGAGCAGTTCTTC
TRBV5-1	TRBJ1-6	.	TRBD1	CASSLDRGSGNSPLHF	TGCGCCAGCAGCCTAGACAGGGGGTCCGGAAATTCACCCCTCCACTTT
TRBV25-1	TRBJ2-3	.	TRBD2	CASSERAGGLTDTQYF	TGTGCCAGCAGTGAACGAGCGGGAGGGCTCACAGATACGCAGTATTTT
TRBV2	TRBJ2-2	.	.	CASSPRRTGELFF	TGTGCCAGCAGTCCGAGGCGGACCGGGGAGCTGTTTTTT